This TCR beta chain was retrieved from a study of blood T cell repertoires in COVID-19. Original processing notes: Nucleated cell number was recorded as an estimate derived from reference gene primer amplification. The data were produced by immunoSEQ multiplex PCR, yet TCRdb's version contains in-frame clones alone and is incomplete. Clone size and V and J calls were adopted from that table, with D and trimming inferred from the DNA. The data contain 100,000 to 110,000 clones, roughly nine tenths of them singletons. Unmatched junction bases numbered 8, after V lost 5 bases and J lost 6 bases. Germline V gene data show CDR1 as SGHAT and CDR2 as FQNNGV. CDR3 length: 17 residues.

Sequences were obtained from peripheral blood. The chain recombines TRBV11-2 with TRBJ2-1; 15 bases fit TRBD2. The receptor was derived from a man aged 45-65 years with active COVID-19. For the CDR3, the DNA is TGTGCCAGCAGCCGTTGGACTAGCGGGGGGGCCCCCAATGAGCAGTTCTTC. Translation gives CASSRWTSGGAPNEQFF.